This T cell receptor beta chain originates from a study of technical replicates of blood from a few donors. The CDR3 totals 16 residues. Trimming took 1 base from V and 9 from J; bases not matched to a gene: 9. The germline V gene encodes CDR1 SEHNR and CDR2 FQNEAQ (reference sequence). Using immunoSEQ multiplex PCR, the repertoire was profiled, and TCRdb retains in-frame clones only, with some absent. Of over 55,000 clones in the sample, just under 97% were seen once. The rearrangement uses TRBV7-9 and TRBJ2-1; 10 bases fit TRBD2. The clonotype originates from a human donor in good health. What was sequenced was T cells isolated from PBMCs. The CDR3 here is CASSLGLLAGVVEQFF. The CDR3 DNA is TGTGCCAGCAGCTTAGGACTCCTAGCGGGGGTTGTTGAGCAGTTCTTC.